This T cell receptor (beta chain) appears in the sequencing data of a study of response to subunit inactivated influenza vaccine. TCRdb recomputed calls from the RT-PCR reads with MiXCR, one row per CDR3 protein. The sample consists of 250,000 to 350,000 distinct CDR3 sequences, 22% of them appearing once. The CDR3 has 18 residues. Germline CDR1 is SGHAT and CDR2 is FQNNGV. Trimming cost V 0 bases and J 2 bases, with 19 bases left between them. The chain employs TRBV11-2 and TRBJ1-1; unclear D gene. The sequence was obtained from a man between 50 and 75 years old who received an inactivated influenza vaccine. Source: PBMCs from blood, taken about 20 months after vaccination. The CDR3, as DNA: TGTGCCAGCAGCTTAGATCGAGGTCTGGGAAACACAAACACTGAAGCTTTCTTT. Protein product: CASSLDRGLGNTNTEAFF.